This T cell receptor (beta chain) was identified in a study of blood T cell repertoires in COVID-19 (TCRdb year 2020). Regarding the complete study: The collaborator samples originated in the United States, Italy and Spain and spanned the acute and convalescent phases of COVID-19. The prospective study material was composed of cDNA or gDNA derived from T cells, B-cell-depleted T cells, or PBMCs. Subjects who had been exposed to COVID-19, were actively infected with it, or had recovered from it provided the deeply sampled blood TCRbeta repertoires that made up the dataset. The repertoires were released in a freely available public database meant as a resource for research on the immune response to SARS-CoV-2. The samples were drawn from two sources: the first 160 participants of the ongoing ImmuneRACE study, and over 1,000 subjects contributed by 6 global collaborators. Sample metadata almost always included a de-identified subject ID, COVID-19 status, age in years and sex. Where HLA class I and class II types were available, the types were taken from metadata supplied by the sample provider, not from assay-based typing.

Each collaborating institution followed its own protocols to collect whole blood in K2EDTA tubes. For TCRbeta analysis, collaborators shipped samples as frozen whole blood, isolated PBMCs, or DNA extracted from either of those sample types. The paper as a whole reports these results and caveats: The amount of clinical and demographic metadata varied by source and participant and was provided uncurated.

Germline trimming amounts to 6 bases on V and 0 bases on J, with 11 as the count of junction bases outside the gene matches. From its cysteine to its phenylalanine, the CDR3 spans 16 amino acids. Just the 48-base CDR3 DNA is kept, in frame starting at base 1. According to the germline V gene (reference sequence), CDR1 reads MNHEY and CDR2 reads SMNVEV. Notes on this clone: No antigen is known for it. No base-level quality is on record; no much larger clone is a single base apart.

TCRbeta CDR3 regions were amplified from genomic DNA using the immunoSEQ Assay, a bias-controlled multiplex PCR. As for how the authors treated the data: The number of nucleated cells in each sample was estimated from the amplification of reference gene primers within the assay. Sequence reads were collapsed and filtered to measure the absolute abundance of every unique TCRbeta CDR3 rearrangement. For each sample, productive Simpson clonality was calculated by taking the square root of Simpson's diversity index across productive rearrangements. TCRdb limited this immuneACCESS table to in-frame rearrangements with V and J called. A share of clones is missing; checked studies link under half to unresolved V genes, and the rest is unexplained. The DNA was the basis for D and trimming; V, J and clone size are from that table. The sample table contains fewer than 250,000 clones; only one count was recorded for around 86% of them. The ten biggest clones cover over 2.5% of the sample.

This chain is built from TRBV27 and TRBJ2-7, with 7 bases aligning to TRBD1. Material for sequencing was peripheral blood. This sequence was found in a man aged 55 to 70 with acute or convalescent COVID-19. The CDR3 in this case is CASRPFGQVTSYEQYF. The nucleotides read TGTGCCAGCAGACCCTTCGGACAGGTCACCTCCTACGAGCAGTACTTC.